This TCR beta chain came from a study of shared clonotypes between healthy human individuals. Germline V gene sequence: CDR1 SEHNR, CDR2 FQNEAQ (reference sequence). This CDR3 comprises 18 residues. V shed 5 bases and J 0 bases; nucleotides not matched to a gene: 10. On sorted subsets, replicate PCRs used approximately 190 ng DNA, or roughly 30,000 T cell genomes. In the authors' workflow: Junction-only immunoSEQ sequences carried no quality scores, so filtering differed. Here immunoSEQ multiplex PCR was the method, and the copy in TCRdb shows in-frame clones only, minus some. For V, J and clone size, that table is used; D and trimming come from the DNA. In the table there are some 500,000 clones, approximately 95% of which are singletons.

The sequenced sample was naive CD4+ T cells sorted from blood. Subset denoted: CD45RA+ positively selected. This sequence originates from a woman in her twenties or thirties in good health. V is TRBV7-9 and J is TRBJ2-6; 7 bases agree with TRBD1. The CDR3 sequence: CASSLRDSVFSGANVLTF. As DNA, the CDR3 is TGTGCCAGCAGCCTCCGGGACAGCGTATTCTCTGGGGCCAACGTCCTGACTTTC.